This T cell receptor (beta chain) was obtained from a study of blood T cell repertoires in COVID-19. Study background: Samples taken during acute and convalescent COVID-19 were collected in the United States, Italy and Spain. PBMCs, B-cell-depleted T cells, or T cells were the source of the cDNA or gDNA that made up the material.

V dropped 1 base and J dropped 2 bases, with 12 bases sitting between them. Germline values: CDR1 SGHNT, CDR2 YYREEE (reference sequence). The CDR3 has 15 residues. Per the study methods: Estimation of nucleated cell counts relied on the amplification of reference gene primers. Data came from immunoSEQ multiplex PCR; TCRdb stores just in-frame clones and leaves some out. The D gene and trimming were derived from the DNA, and the V and J assignments and clone size from that table. The table has some 80,000 clones, just under 80% seen once; the top ten hold about a third. Seattle patients were enrolled during active infection and followed longitudinally.

Sequencing was performed on peripheral blood. V usage is TRBV5-4 and J usage is TRBJ2-5, with a weak D call TRBD2 (6 bases). This clonotype was obtained from a man between 60 and 75 years old with COVID-19, enrolled during active disease. CDR3 in amino acids: CASSLISGSQETQYF. The CDR3 region has the DNA TGTGCCAGCAGCTTGATTAGCGGTTCTCAAGAGACCCAGTACTTC.